This record looks at one T cell receptor beta chain sequence and its context. The target antigen is unknown. Molecules of cDNA were individually given unique molecular identifiers that were attached to them. TCRdb recomputed calls from the 5' RACE reads with MiXCR, one row per CDR3 protein. The sample includes about 48,000 distinct CDR3 sequences, around 7.7% of them seen just once. The data belong to a study of early T cells in non-severe SARS-CoV-2 infection. Study details: Sequencing of bulk RNA from unsorted whole blood was done, without chain pairing.

V was clipped by 0 bases and J by 7 bases, with 7 bases between them. This CDR3 spans 13 amino acids. Looked up from germline, CDR1 is GTSNPN and CDR2 is SVGIG (reference sequence). Overall study results and limits: Reliance on VDJdb matching favored anti-spike CD8 responses; private and CD4 specificities were missed.

Sequencing input: whole blood. V gene TRBV30 combines with J gene TRBJ1-6; D unresolved. The source of this sequence is an adult who was a healthcare worker with PCR-confirmed SARS-CoV-2 infection or an uninfected control (not recorded which). CDR3: CAWSVRQNSPLHF. CDR3 DNA: TGTGCCTGGAGTGTACGACAAAATTCACCCCTCCACTTT.